Listed below are T cell receptor beta chains from one sample, sequenced in a study of cytotoxic CD8 clonotypes in ibrutinib-treated CLL. The assay was immunoSEQ multiplex PCR, and TCRdb's table has in-frame clones only and misses some. The sample holds more than 75,000 clones; approximately 80% are singletons and the top ten take around 24%. Sequenced here: PBMCs, sampled after 24 months of ibrutinib treatment. The receptors shown here come from a human donor with chronic lymphocytic leukemia. CDR3s include the opening cysteine and the closing phenylalanine or tryptophan. The D gene is left open where the match is weak. Size tells how often a clone was seen (once, few, many) or the class of an expanded clone, and some rows leave it out.

clone_size,d_call,v_call,j_call,cdr3_aa,cdr3_nt
-,TRBD1,TRBV14,TRBJ1-1,CASSRQGMTEAFF,TGTGCCAGCAGCAGACAGGGGATGACTGAAGCTTTCTTT
-,TRBD2,TRBV19,TRBJ2-5,CATRLAGARETQYF,TGTGCCACCAGACTAGCGGGGGCGAGGGAGACCCAGTACTTC
few,-,TRBV27,TRBJ2-7,CAVLGRNYEQYF,TGTGCCGTATTGGGGCGGAACTACGAGCAGTACTTC
-,TRBD1,TRBV30,TRBJ1-6,CAWSLTGGRSPLHF,TGTGCCTGGAGCCTAACAGGGGGCAGATCACCCCTCCACTTT
-,TRBD1,TRBV6-5,TRBJ1-5,CASSSDRDTQPQHF,TGTGCCAGCAGTTCCGACAGGGACACTCAGCCCCAGCATTTT
-,-,TRBV20-1,TRBJ2-1,CSASGGYEQFF,TGCAGTGCTAGCGGGGGTTATGAGCAGTTCTTC
-,TRBD1,TRBV4-3,TRBJ1-3,CASSQTARQGITGNTIYF,TGCGCCAGCAGCCAAACGGCCCGACAGGGGATAACTGGAAACACCATATATTTT
-,-,TRBV5-3,TRBJ2-3,CARSLWLSGTDTQYF,TGTGCCAGAAGCTTGTGGCTTAGTGGCACAGATACGCAGTATTTT
-,-,TRBV10-3,TRBJ1-2,CAIRGDSNYGYTF,TGTGCCATCAGGGGAGACAGCAACTATGGCTACACCTTC
-,-,TRBV20-1,TRBJ2-3,CSAPSTDTQYF,TGCAGTGCACCTAGCACAGATACGCAGTATTTT
-,TRBD1,TRBV11-1,TRBJ2-7,CASSLQGAPYEQYF,TGTGCCAGCAGTCTACAGGGGGCCCCCTACGAGCAGTACTTC
-,-,TRBV5-1,TRBJ1-4,CASSSGPNEKLFF,TGCGCCAGCAGTAGTGGGCCTAATGAAAAACTGTTTTTT
-,-,TRBV6-1,TRBJ2-7,CASSEAKREQYF,TGTGCCAGCAGTGAAGCGAAACGGGAGCAGTACTTC
-,TRBD1,TRBV6-1,TRBJ2-5,CASSGVAGGYETQYF,TGTGCCAGCAGTGGTGTGGCAGGGGGCTACGAGACCCAGTACTTC
-,-,TRBV5-6,TRBJ1-1,CASSFAGRNTEAFF,TGTGCCAGCAGCTTTGCGGGCAGGAACACTGAAGCTTTCTTT
few,-,TRBV4-2,TRBJ2-2,CASSPPGAYTGELFF,TGTGCCAGCAGCCCCCCGGGAGCATACACCGGGGAGCTGTTTTTT
-,TRBD1,TRBV5-6,TRBJ1-5,CASSFGTGGLNQPQHF,TGTGCCAGCAGCTTTGGGACAGGCGGACTCAATCAGCCCCAGCATTTT
-,-,TRBV19,TRBJ2-6,CASSISGANVLTF,TGTGCCAGTAGTATCTCTGGGGCCAACGTCCTGACTTTC